Below are 18 T cell receptor beta chains sequenced from a single sample in a study of cytomegalovirus exposure and HLA in healthy donors. The PCR had 60 Vbeta and 13 Jbeta primers. The method was immunoSEQ multiplex PCR; TCRdb's version includes in-frame clones alone and lacks a portion of them. Here the sample spans some 150,000 clones, roughly 80% being singletons. The sample taken for sequencing was PBMCs. These TCRs come from a woman younger than 30 in good health and CMV-seropositive.

V gene TRBV7-6 combines with J gene TRBJ1-1, with D unclear. CDR3 length: 13 residues. Germline-derived CDR1 and CDR2 are SGHVS and FNYEAQ. Trimming left V 1 base short and J 4 bases short, with 7 bases between. CDR3 residues: CASSLGSSTEAFF. In DNA, the CDR3 is TGTGCCAGCAGCTTAGGTTCGAGCACTGAAGCTTTCTTT.

The rearrangement uses TRBV7-3 and TRBJ2-7; TRBD1 might be the D (6 bases). The CDR3 consists of 14 residues. Trimming removed 5 bases at V and 0 bases at J, with 11 bases between. Per germline, CDR1 SGHTA and CDR2 FQGTGA. This chain's CDR3 is CASSPAGVSYEQYF. The CDR3 DNA is TGTGCCAGCAGCCCCGCAGGGGTCTCCTACGAGCAGTACTTC.

In the case of this clone: One end of the junction fails to match germline, which may point to a read error. The chain carries TRBV6-1 and TRBJ1-3, with no clear D. This CDR3 is built from 12 residues. CDR1 is MNHNS, CDR2 SASEGT, per germline. The CDR3 is CASSLSRPFVNF. The CDR3 region has the DNA TGTGCCAGCAGTCTCAGCAGGCCCTTTGTGAATTTT.

This clone occurred once. The rearrangement uses TRBV5-1 and TRBJ2-2; TRBD2 agrees at 7 bases. The CDR3 extends over 13 amino acids. V was clipped by 3 bases and J by 7 bases; unmatched bases: 3. The V gene's germline CDR1 is SGHRS and CDR2 YFSETQ. This CDR3 reads CASSSGRDGELFF. CDR3 bases: TGCGCCAGCAGCTCAGGGAGGGACGGGGAGCTGTTTTTT.

The rearrangement joins TRBV19 to TRBJ2-5; weak D call: TRBD2 (7 bases). CDR1 and CDR2 (germline): LNHDA, SQIVND (reference sequence). The CDR3 sequence is 14 residues long. The CDR3 region is CACGGGASQETQYF. CDR3 bases: TGTGCTTGCGGTGGGGGGGCCTCTCAAGAGACCCAGTACTTC.

V usage is TRBV30 and J usage is TRBJ2-2; maybe TRBD1 (5 bases). The CDR3 extends over 15 amino acids. CDR1 GTSNPN and CDR2 SVGIG come from the germline V gene (reference sequence). Between the trimmed V and J ends, which lost 0 bases and 0 bases, there was a span of 8 bases. The CDR3 sequence: CAWSVGVANTGELFF. CDR3 nucleotides: TGTGCCTGGAGTGTAGGGGTGGCGAACACCGGGGAGCTGTTTTTT.

Only one count was recorded for this clone. The chain couples TRBV6-6 to TRBJ2-3, with D tentatively TRBD2 (6 bases). Trimming removed 6 bases at V and 1 base at J, with 14 bases between. Germline CDR1 MNHNY, CDR2 SVGAGI (reference sequence). This CDR3 comprises 15 residues. The CDR3 spells CASSHPTGGTDTQYF. The CDR3 bases are TGTGCCAGCAGCCACCCAACGGGGGGCACAGATACGCAGTATTTT.

The chain is built from TRBV2 and TRBJ2-3, with 11 nucleotides matching TRBD2. The J segment lost 1 base and the V segment lost 7 bases, leaving 4 bases of the junction unmatched. CDR1 and CDR2 from the germline V gene are SNHLY and FYNNEI. The CDR3 covers 15 residues. CDR3 protein: CASTSGLAGTDTQYF. The DNA of the CDR3 is TGTGCCAGCACCTCGGGACTAGCGGGCACAGATACGCAGTATTTT. Drawing the rest from reference TRBV2 and TRBJ2-3, the complete variable domain is EPEVTQTPSHQVTQMGQEVILRCVPISNHLYFYWYRQILGQKVEFLVSFYNNEISEKSEIFDDQFSVERPDGSNFTLKIRSTKLEDSAMYFCASTSGLAGTDTQYFGPGTRLTVL.

This clone was detected only a few times. The chain links TRBV4-3 to TRBJ1-2; D is perhaps TRBD1 (5 bases). The CDR3 is made up of 14 amino acids. Trimming stripped 0 bases from V and 7 bases from J, with 12 bases between. Germline lookup yields CDR1 LGHNA and CDR2 YSLEER. CDR3 sequence: CASSQDPGRGGYTF. CDR3 DNA: TGCGCCAGCAGCCAAGATCCGGGGAGGGGTGGCTACACCTTC.

The CDR3 protein is CASSVGLGARGGLETQYF. The CDR3 nucleotides read TGTGCCAGCAGCGTAGGGTTGGGCGCGCGGGGGGGCCTAGAGACCCAGTACTTC. The chain combines TRBV9 with TRBJ2-5; 9 positions match TRBD2. The V and J ends lost 0 bases and 4 bases, in that order; junction bases with no gene match: 13. Germline V gene sequence: CDR1 SGDLS, CDR2 YYNGEE. The CDR3 is made up of 18 amino acids.

The CDR3: CASSAFRQGGYGYTF. The CDR3, as DNA: TGTGCCAGCAGCGCCTTTCGACAGGGAGGTTATGGCTACACCTTC. The V gene is TRBV9, the J gene TRBJ1-2, with TRBD1 matching 7 bases. Per germline, CDR1 SGDLS and CDR2 YYNGEE. V lost 3 bases, J lost 5 bases, and 10 bases stayed unmatched. The CDR3 spans 15 residues.

The V call is TRBV2, the J call TRBJ2-7; 10 positions agree with TRBD1. The V gene end was trimmed by 3 bases and the J gene end by 4 bases; junction bases not matched to a gene: 3. The V gene's germline CDR1 is SNHLY and CDR2 FYNNEI. There are 14 residues in the CDR3. The DNA of the CDR3 is TGTGCCAGCAGTGAGGGACAGGGGATTTACGAGCAGTACTTC. Translation: CASSEGQGIYEQYF.

This chain links TRBV28 with TRBJ1-2, with D uncertain. The CDR3 sequence is 13 residues long. Trimming removed 3 bases at V and 4 bases at J, with 9 bases between. Germline CDR1 reads MDHEN; CDR2 reads SYDVKM. The CDR3 nucleotides read TGTGCCAGCAGTTTTGGTTTCAGCTATGGCTACACCTTC. Amino acids: CASSFGFSYGYTF.

The V call is TRBV11-3, the J call TRBJ2-1; TRBD2 agrees at 13 bases. This CDR3 is built from 16 residues. Germline V lookup: CDR1 SGHNT, CDR2 YENEEA. Trimming cost V 5 bases and J 6 bases; bases outside gene matches: 7. The CDR3 is CASSPRTSGGGNEQFF. CDR3 nucleotide sequence: TGTGCCAGCAGCCCCAGGACTAGCGGGGGCGGCAATGAGCAGTTCTTC. Variable domain in full (rest from reference TRBV11-3 and TRBJ2-1): EAGVVQSPRYKIIEKKQPVAFWCNPISGHNTLYWYLQNLGQGPELLIRYENEEAVDDSQLPKDRFSAERLKGVDSTLKIQPAELGDSAVYLCASSPRTSGGGNEQFFGPGTRLTVL.

V and J are TRBV9 and TRBJ2-7, with D tentatively TRBD2 (6 bases). This CDR3 contains 15 residues. Germline-derived CDR1 and CDR2 are SGDLS and YYNGEE. The V and J ends lost 3 bases and 2 bases respectively, with 15 bases between them. Written as DNA, the CDR3 is TGTGCCAGCAGCGCCAGCGTTGGGGGGACCTACGAGCAGTACTTC. It codes for CASSASVGGTYEQYF.

The chain carries TRBV4-1 and TRBJ2-3; 7 nucleotides match TRBD2. The J segment lost 6 bases and the V segment lost 3 bases, leaving 18 bases of the junction unmatched. This CDR3 comprises 18 residues. Germline V lookup: CDR1 MGHRA, CDR2 YSYEKL. The CDR3 DNA follows: TGCGCCAGCAGCCAGCAGATCGTGCTTGCGGGGGTTGGGGATACGCAGTATTTT. Residues: CASSQQIVLAGVGDTQYF.

The genes are TRBV2 and TRBJ2-3; possible D gene TRBD2, 6 bases. Germline V gene lookup returns CDR1 SNHLY and CDR2 FYNNEI. The V end lost 8 bases, the J end lost 7 bases, and 19 bases lay between the germline ends. The CDR3 totals 14 residues. The CDR3 reads CASREPAPFYTQYF. DNA of the CDR3: TGTGCCAGCCGGGAGCCCGCACCTTTTTATACGCAGTATTTT.

CDR3 loop: CATSSLPGGTLHF. CDR3 coding DNA: TGTGCCACCAGCAGCCTCCCGGGGGGGACCCTCCACTTT. This sequence joins TRBV15 and TRBJ1-6, with D perhaps matching TRBD1 (5 bases). Germline V gene lookup returns CDR1 LNHNV and CDR2 YYDKDF (reference sequence). The CDR3 length is 13 residues. Trimming took 3 bases from V and 14 from J, leaving 14 bases between them.